This T cell receptor (beta chain) was observed in a study of shared T cell receptors in the human thymus. The CDR3 consists of 15 residues. Trimming at V came to 10 bases and at J to 1 base, leaving 7 bases not matched to a gene. Per germline, CDR1 SNHLY and CDR2 FYNNEI. Only in-frame clones appear in the TCRdb table, and some are missing; sequencing was by immunoSEQ multiplex PCR. The data contain around 730,000 clones, 80% to 90% of them singletons. This sample was shared with a second study, whose subject was human thymus T cells. From that paper: Having corrective surgery for congenital heart defects, healthy Finnish infants were the ones who donated. Resections from corrective heart surgery supplied the thymus tissue. Usage of V and J genes appeared biased in thymic and blood repertoires. What related research reported was that thymic repertoires overlapped highly among unrelated individuals.

The J gene is TRBJ1-6, the V gene TRBV2; 7 bases match TRBD1. The origin of this receptor is a girl in the first two years of life with a congenital heart defect. The sample taken for sequencing was thymocytes. The CDR3 spells CATRGGESYNSPLHF. CDR3 coding DNA: TGTGCCACCAGGGGGGGGGAATCCTATAATTCACCCCTCCACTTT.